This T cell receptor beta chain is from a study of cytomegalovirus exposure and HLA in healthy donors. Germline CDR1 is LNHDA and CDR2 is SQIVND (reference sequence). The CDR3 has 13 residues. Trimming removed 8 bases from V and 5 bases from J, with 13 bases in between. With 60 Vbeta and 13 Jbeta primers, the PCR was carried out. Sequenced by immunoSEQ multiplex PCR; TCRdb stores in-frame clones only, minus some. The table has fewer than 95,000 clones, over 60% seen once. On this clone itself: What it binds is not known.

The study, taken as a whole, reports: With later analysis, a missense DCLRE1C variant became linked to TCR beta V- and J-gene trimming. By HLA locus, TCR association rates varied in a later analysis, with DRB1 showing the most and HLA-C the fewest.

The specimen was PBMCs. The chain is built from TRBV19 and TRBJ1-5, with D perhaps TRBD1 (6 bases). This sequence originates from a woman aged 50 to 65 in good health and CMV-seropositive. CDR3 in amino acids: CASSRQDYQPQHF. DNA for the CDR3: TGTGCCAGTTCTAGACAGGACTATCAGCCCCAGCATTTT.